This TCR beta chain was sequenced for a study of blood T cells in healthy people across ages. The junction had 0 bases not matched to a gene; V was cut back by 3 bases and J by 6 bases. CDR3 length: 13 amino acids. The draw of peripheral blood yielded ten milliliters from each donor. Points on this clonotype: Its specificity is not known.

Study-wide results and caveats: In long-lived donors, naive CD4+ cell counts and diversity exceeded those of aged donors. Not knowing donor CMV status may have confounded expanded clonotype changes.

A second about 7 to 11 cycle PCR used barcoded and J-beta primers. A template-switch adaptor with 12 random nucleotides tagged each cDNA molecule. TCRdb fed the 5' RACE reads into MiXCR, producing one record per CDR3 protein. The sample consists of more than 700,000 distinct CDR3 sequences, roughly 50% of them appearing once. The clonotype originates from a man older than 75 in good health. The sequencing sample was made of blood. V gene TRBV12-3 or TRBV12-4 combines with J gene TRBJ2-7, with 12 positions matching TRBD1. The CDR3 is CASSLGQGAEQYF. The DNA of the CDR3 is TGTGCCAGCAGTTTGGGACAGGGGGCCGAGCAGTACTTC.